Reported below is one T cell receptor (beta chain). The CDR3 totals 16 residues. This specimen belongs to a study of shared clonotypes between healthy human individuals. Some 92 million PBMCs per unsorted sample were used for genomic DNA. Tens of thousands of T cell genomes, or about 0.3 ug DNA, went into replicate PCRs of unsorted PBMC. Assay used: immunoSEQ multiplex PCR; TCRdb lists only in-frame clones, some missing. The sample carries 450,000 to 500,000 clones, approximately 81% recorded once. This sequence joins TRBV21-1 and TRBJ2-7. TRBV21-1 is a pseudogene segment. The material sequenced was PBMCs. The sequence derives from a middle-aged woman in good health. Some clones in this sample may be carry-over from other donors' samples. CDR3 amino acids: CASSKGVGTNSYEQYF. CDR3 DNA: TGTGCCAGCAGCAAGGGGGTCGGGACGAACTCCTACGAGCAGTACTTC.